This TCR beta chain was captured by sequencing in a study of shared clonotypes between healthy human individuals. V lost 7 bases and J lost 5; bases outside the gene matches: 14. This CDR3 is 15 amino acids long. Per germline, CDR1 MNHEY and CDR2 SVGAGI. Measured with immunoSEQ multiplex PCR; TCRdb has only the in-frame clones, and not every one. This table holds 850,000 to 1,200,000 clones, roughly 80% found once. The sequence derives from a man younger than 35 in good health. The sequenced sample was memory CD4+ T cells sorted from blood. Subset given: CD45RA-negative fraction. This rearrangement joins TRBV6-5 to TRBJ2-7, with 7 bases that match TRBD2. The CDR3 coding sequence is TGTGCCAGCACCCCCTTGGGCGGGAGAGGCCACGAGCAGTACTTC. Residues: CASTPLGGRGHEQYF.